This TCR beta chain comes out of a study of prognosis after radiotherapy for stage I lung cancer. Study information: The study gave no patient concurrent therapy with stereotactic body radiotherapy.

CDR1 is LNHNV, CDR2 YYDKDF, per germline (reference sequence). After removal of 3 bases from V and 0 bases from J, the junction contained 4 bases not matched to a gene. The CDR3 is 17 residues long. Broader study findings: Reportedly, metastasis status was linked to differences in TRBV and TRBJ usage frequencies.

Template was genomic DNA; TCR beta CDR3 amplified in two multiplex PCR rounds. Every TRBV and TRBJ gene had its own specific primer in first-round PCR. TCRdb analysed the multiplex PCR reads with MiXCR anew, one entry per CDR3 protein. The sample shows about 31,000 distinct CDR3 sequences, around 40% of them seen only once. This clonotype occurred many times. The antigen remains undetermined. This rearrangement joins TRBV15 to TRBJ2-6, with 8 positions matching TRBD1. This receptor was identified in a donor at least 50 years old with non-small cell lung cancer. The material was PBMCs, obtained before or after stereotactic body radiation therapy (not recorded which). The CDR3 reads CATSRGDRPSGANVLTF. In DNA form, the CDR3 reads TGTGCCACCAGCAGGGGGGACAGGCCCTCTGGGGCCAACGTCCTGACTTTC.